This T cell receptor beta chain was sequenced for a study of blood T cell repertoires in COVID-19. Study background: Whether acute or convalescent, the COVID-19 samples came from the United States, Italy and Spain. Sources were T cells, B-cell-depleted T cells, or PBMCs; the material itself was cDNA or gDNA.

Source study methods: Cell counts per sample came from amplifying reference gene primers. Assay: immunoSEQ multiplex PCR; the TCRdb copy retains only in-frame clones and omits some. D and trimming were read from the DNA, whereas the V and J calls and clone size are those reported in that table. The repertoire holds about 36,000 clones, with 90% as singletons. This CDR3 contains 14 residues. With V trimmed by 3 bases and J by 10 bases, 5 bases remained unmatched. The germline V gene has CDR1 LNHDA and CDR2 SQIVND (reference sequence). The genes are TRBV19 and TRBJ1-6; 8 nucleotides align to TRBD1. Sequencing was performed on peripheral blood. This clonotype originated in a human donor in a cohort sampled during active COVID-19. The CDR3 protein is CASSMDRERSPLHF. In DNA form, the CDR3 reads TGTGCCAGTAGTATGGACAGGGAGCGGTCACCCCTCCACTTT.